This T cell receptor (beta chain) emerged from a study of blood T cell repertoires in COVID-19. Study overall: The United States, Italy and Spain were the sources of the acute and convalescent COVID-19 samples. PBMCs, B-cell-depleted T cells, or T cells provided the cDNA or gDNA that made up the material.

Germline CDR1 is SGHRS and CDR2 is YFSETQ. V dropped 4 bases and J dropped 8; count of bases not matched to a gene: 13. The CDR3 extends over 16 amino acids. Authors' analysis steps: The assay estimated nucleated cells by amplifying reference gene primers. The data were produced by immunoSEQ multiplex PCR, yet TCRdb's version contains in-frame clones alone and is incomplete. V and J calls and clone size follow that table, whereas D and trimming were derived from the DNA. Of about 220,000 clones listed, approximately 82% are singletons. This clonotype was obtained from a man aged 50 to 59 with active or convalescent COVID-19. Sequencing was done on a sample of peripheral blood. The V gene is TRBV5-1, the J gene TRBJ2-3; 10 nucleotides line up with TRBD1. CDR3 sequence (DNA): TGCGCCAGCAGCCTTCTCGGACAGGGGGGTACGGGTACGCAGTATTTT. It codes for CASSLLGQGGTGTQYF.